This T cell receptor (beta chain) comes out of a study of T cells in localized non-small cell lung cancer. Study-wide findings and caveats: Tumor showed lower T cell clonality than uninvolved adjacent lung, where it was highest. Prolonged overall survival went with higher T cell density in the blood. Because researchers sequenced only one region of the tumor, heterogeneity is still possible. A median about 62 of the top 100 tumor clones appeared in adjacent lung.

TCRdb's table, derived via immunoSEQ multiplex PCR, lists solely in-frame clones and lacks some. The sample records roughly 810 clones, approximately 30% being singletons. As regards this clone: Its antigen is unknown.

CDR1 is SGHNT, CDR2 YENEEA, per germline. This CDR3 comprises 17 residues. Trimming removed 3 bases from V and 0 bases from J, with 12 bases in between. Sequenced material: lung tumor tissue, taken before any cancer treatment. The TCR sequence derives from a woman between 18 and 50 years old with stage III lung adenocarcinoma. The V gene is TRBV11-3, the J gene TRBJ1-6, with D hard to call. CDR3 sequence (DNA): TGTGCCAGCAGCTTGGATCACTTAAGCTCCTATAATTCACCCCTCCACTTT. As protein: CASSLDHLSSYNSPLHF.